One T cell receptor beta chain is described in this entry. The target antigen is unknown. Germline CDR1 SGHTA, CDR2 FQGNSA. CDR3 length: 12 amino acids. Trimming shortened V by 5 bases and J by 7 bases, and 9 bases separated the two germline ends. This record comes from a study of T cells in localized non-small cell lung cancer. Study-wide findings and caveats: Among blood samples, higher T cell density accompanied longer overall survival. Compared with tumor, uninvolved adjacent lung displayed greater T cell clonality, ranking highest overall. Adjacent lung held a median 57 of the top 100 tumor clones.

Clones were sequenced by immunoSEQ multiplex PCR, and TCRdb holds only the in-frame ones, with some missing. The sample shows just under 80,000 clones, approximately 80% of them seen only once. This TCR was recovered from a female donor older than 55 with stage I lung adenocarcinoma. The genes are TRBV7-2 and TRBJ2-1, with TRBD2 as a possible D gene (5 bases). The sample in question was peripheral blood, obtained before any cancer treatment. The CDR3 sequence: CASSPERNEQFF. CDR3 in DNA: TGTGCCAGCAGCCCAGAGCGGAATGAGCAGTTCTTC.